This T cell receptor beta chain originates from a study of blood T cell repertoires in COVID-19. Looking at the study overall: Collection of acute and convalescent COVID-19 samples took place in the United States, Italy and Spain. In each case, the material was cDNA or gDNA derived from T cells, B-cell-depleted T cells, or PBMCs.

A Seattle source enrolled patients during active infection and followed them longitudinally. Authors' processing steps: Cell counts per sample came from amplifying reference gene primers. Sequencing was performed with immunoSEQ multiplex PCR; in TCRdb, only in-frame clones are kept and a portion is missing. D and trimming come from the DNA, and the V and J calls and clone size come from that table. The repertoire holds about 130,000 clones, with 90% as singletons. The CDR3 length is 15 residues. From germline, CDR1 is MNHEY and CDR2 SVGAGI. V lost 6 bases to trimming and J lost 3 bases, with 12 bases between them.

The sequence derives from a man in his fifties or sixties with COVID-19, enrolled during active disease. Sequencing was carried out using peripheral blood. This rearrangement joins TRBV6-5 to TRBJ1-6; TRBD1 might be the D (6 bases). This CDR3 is CASSFRTDYNSPLHF. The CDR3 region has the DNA TGTGCCAGCAGCTTTAGGACAGACTATAATTCACCCCTCCACTTT.